This is a list of T cell receptor beta chains from one sample in a study of early T cells in non-severe SARS-CoV-2 infection. TCRdb called the 5' RACE reads again in MiXCR, with one record for every CDR3 protein. This table holds about 98,000 distinct CDR3 sequences, approximately 9.9% found once. Sequenced sample: whole blood. The source of these receptors is an adult who was a healthcare worker with PCR-confirmed SARS-CoV-2 infection or an uninfected control (not recorded which). Each CDR3 is given with its conserved first and last residue. A D gene is named only where the DNA matches it firmly. A row's size may be missing; if present it is once, few, many or a size class.

- | TRBJ2-3 | TRBV9 | few | TGTGCCAGCAGCGTAGAGGACGTAGGGACGGATACGCAGTATTTT | CASSVEDVGTDTQYF
TRBD1 | TRBJ2-7 | TRBV28 | few | TGTGCCAGCAGTTCCGGACAGGACTACGAGCAGTACTTC | CASSSGQDYEQYF
- | TRBJ2-7 | TRBV19 | - | TGTGCCAGTAGAAACAGCGCTATTAACTACGAGCAGTACTTC | CASRNSAINYEQYF
TRBD1 | TRBJ2-2 | TRBV6-1 | few | TGTGCCAGCAGCCGGACAGGGGGCGCATCGAACACCGGGGAGCTGTTTTTT | CASSRTGGASNTGELFF
- | TRBJ2-5 | TRBV2 | many | TGTGCCAGCAGTGAACCCAAAGAGACCCAGTACTTC | CASSEPKETQYF
TRBD1 | TRBJ2-7 | TRBV6-1 | many | TGTGCCAGCATCTTTACCGGGACAGGGGGCGAGCAGTACTTC | CASIFTGTGGEQYF
- | TRBJ1-1 | TRBV10-3 | many | TGTGCCATCAGTGAGACCTCAGCCGGTGAAGCTTTCTTT | CAISETSAGEAFF
- | TRBJ1-1 | TRBV6-5 | - | TGTGCCAGCACCCTAGAGCTGAACACTGAAGCTTTCTTT | CASTLELNTEAFF
TRBD2 | TRBJ2-1 | TRBV6-2/TRBV6-3 | many | TGTGCCAGCAGTTACTACGCGGGGGGGTATTTCTACAATGAGCAGTTCTTC | CASSYYAGGYFYNEQFF
- | TRBJ1-1 | TRBV7-9 | few | TGTGCCAGCAGCGAAGGGCCTACTGAAGCTTTCTTT | CASSEGPTEAFF
TRBD1 | TRBJ2-1 | TRBV6-1 | - | TGTGCCAGCAGTGCGGACAGGGCAGGGAATGAGCAGTTCTTC | CASSADRAGNEQFF
- | TRBJ2-7 | TRBV5-1 | few | TGCGCCAGCAGCTTGGCAGTGGGCTTATCCTACGAGCAGTACTTC | CASSLAVGLSYEQYF
- | TRBJ1-2 | TRBV12-3/TRBV12-4 | many | TGTGCCAGCAGTTTCTGGGGTAACCGACCGGGGGGCTACACCTTC | CASSFWGNRPGGYTF
- | TRBJ1-1 | TRBV5-5 | - | TGTGCCAGCACCGTGGAGGTCACAGGCATATTAAGAACTGAAGCTTTCTTT | CASTVEVTGILRTEAFF
- | TRBJ1-1 | TRBV5-1 | - | TGCGCCAGCAGCTGGCAGGGCTCCGACACTGAAGCTTTCTTT | CASSWQGSDTEAFF
TRBD1 | TRBJ1-1 | TRBV30 | many | TGTGCCTGGAGTTCACAGGGGGCGAACACTGAAGCTTTCTTT | CAWSSQGANTEAFF
TRBD1 | TRBJ2-5 | TRBV28 | few | TGTGCCACCCCAGGGGGCATGGGAAAGACCCAGTACTTC | CATPGGMGKTQYF
- | TRBJ2-7 | TRBV11-2 | few | TGTGCCAGCAGTATTGGACTGACGAGCTCCTACGAGCAGTACTTC | CASSIGLTSSYEQYF
TRBD2 | TRBJ2-5 | TRBV20-1 | few | TGCAGTGCTGCGTCTCCGGGACTAGCGGTTCAAGAGACCCAGTACTTC | CSAASPGLAVQETQYF
- | TRBJ2-2 | TRBV2 | - | TGTGCCAGCCGCCCAGGCGAAACCGGGGAGCTGTTTTTT | CASRPGETGELFF
- | TRBJ2-1 | TRBV7-2 | few | TGTGCCAGCAGCTACCCCTGGGGCGATGAGCAGTTCTTC | CASSYPWGDEQFF
- | TRBJ1-2 | TRBV5-1 | many | TGCGCCAGCAGCTTGGCTGGGCCGGATGGCTACACCTTC | CASSLAGPDGYTF